This TCR beta chain was sequenced for a study of regulatory T cells in long-lasting Graves disease. This clonotype occurred a few times. Time point in this sample: newly diagnosed GD, antithyroid drugs for less than 3 months. There was RNA extracted from PBMCs, and the TCR library was made from it. The patients were enrolled through endocrinology in Xi'an, China. The V gene lost 6 bases and the J gene lost 3 bases, with 13 bases spanning the gap. The germline V gene encodes CDR1 SEHNR and CDR2 FQNEAQ (reference sequence). CDR3 length equals 14 residues. Arm-PCR of CDR3 regions with iRepertoire HTBI primers generated TCR beta libraries. One entry per CDR3 protein results from TCRdb running MiXCR on the multiplex PCR reads. The sample has under 800,000 distinct CDR3 sequences, roughly 15% seen once. These sequences were also reported in another study, on T cells in Graves' hyperthyroidism and ophthalmopathy. As that report states: The study defined stable Graves' hyperthyroidism as no ophthalmopathy progression within 18 months. Among thyroid clonotypes expanded above 0.001, most also appeared in blood.

The TCR originated in a woman aged 25-40 years with Graves disease. J is TRBJ2-3 and V is TRBV7-9; D is possibly TRBD2 (6 bases). Sample: peripheral blood mononuclear cells (PBMCs), taken at new diagnosis, from a patient treated with antithyroid drugs. The CDR3 coding sequence is TGTGCCAGCAGGCGTCCTGGGGGGACAGATACGCAGTATTTT. Encoded protein: CASRRPGGTDTQYF.